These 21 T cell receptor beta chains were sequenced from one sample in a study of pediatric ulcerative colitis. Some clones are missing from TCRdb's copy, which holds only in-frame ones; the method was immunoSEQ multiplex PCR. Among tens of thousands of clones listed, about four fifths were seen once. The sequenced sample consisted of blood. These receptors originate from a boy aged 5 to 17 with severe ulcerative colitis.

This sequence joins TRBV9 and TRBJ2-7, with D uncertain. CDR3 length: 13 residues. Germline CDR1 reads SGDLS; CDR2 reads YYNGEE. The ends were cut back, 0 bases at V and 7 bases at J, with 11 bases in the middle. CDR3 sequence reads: CASSVDALREQYF. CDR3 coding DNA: TGTGCCAGCAGCGTAGACGCGTTACGGGAGCAGTACTTC.

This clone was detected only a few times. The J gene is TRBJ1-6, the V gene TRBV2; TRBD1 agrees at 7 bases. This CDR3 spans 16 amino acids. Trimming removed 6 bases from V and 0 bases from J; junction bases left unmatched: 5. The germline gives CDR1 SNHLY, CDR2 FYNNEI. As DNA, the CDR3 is TGTGCCAGCAGCAGGGACAGTAGCTCCTATAATTCACCCCTCCACTTT. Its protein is CASSRDSSSYNSPLHF. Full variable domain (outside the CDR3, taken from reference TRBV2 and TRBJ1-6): EPEVTQTPSHQVTQMGQEVILRCVPISNHLYFYWYRQILGQKVEFLVSFYNNEISEKSEIFDDQFSVERPDGSNFTLKIRSTKLEDSAMYFCASSRDSSSYNSPLHFGNGTRLTVT.

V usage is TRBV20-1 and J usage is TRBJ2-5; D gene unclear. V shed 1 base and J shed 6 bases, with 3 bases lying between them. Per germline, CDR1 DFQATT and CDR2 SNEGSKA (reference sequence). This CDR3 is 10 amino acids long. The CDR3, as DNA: TGCAGTGCTAGAGTAAAGACCCAGTACTTC. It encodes CSARVKTQYF.

CDR3: CASSYVGGLLVPEAFF. In DNA form, the CDR3 reads TGTGCCAGCAGTTATGTAGGCGGACTCTTAGTCCCTGAAGCTTTCTTT. This sequence joins TRBV6-6 and TRBJ1-1; no reliable D call. CDR1 is MNHNY, CDR2 SVGAGI, per germline (reference sequence). The CDR3 sequence is 16 residues long. Trimming stripped 3 bases from V and 6 bases from J, with 20 bases between.

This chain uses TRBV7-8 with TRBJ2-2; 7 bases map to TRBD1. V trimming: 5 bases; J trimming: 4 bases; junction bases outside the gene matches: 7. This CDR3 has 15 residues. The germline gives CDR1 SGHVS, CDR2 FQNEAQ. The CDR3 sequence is CASSDDRDFTGELFF. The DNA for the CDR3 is TGTGCCAGCAGCGATGACAGGGATTTCACCGGGGAGCTGTTTTTT.

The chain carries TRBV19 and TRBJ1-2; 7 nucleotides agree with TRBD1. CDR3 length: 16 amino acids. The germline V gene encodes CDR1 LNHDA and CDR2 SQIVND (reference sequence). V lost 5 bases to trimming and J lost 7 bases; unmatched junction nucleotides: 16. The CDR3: CASSFRTETGASGYTF. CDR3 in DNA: TGTGCCAGTAGTTTTAGGACGGAAACAGGGGCTTCTGGCTACACCTTC.

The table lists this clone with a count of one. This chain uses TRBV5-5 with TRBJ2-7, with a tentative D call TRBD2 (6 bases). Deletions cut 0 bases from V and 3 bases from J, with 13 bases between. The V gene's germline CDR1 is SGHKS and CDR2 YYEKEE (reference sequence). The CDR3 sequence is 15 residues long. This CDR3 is CASSLDGTAGYEQYF. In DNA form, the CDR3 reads TGTGCCAGCAGCTTGGATGGGACTGCCGGCTACGAGCAGTACTTC.

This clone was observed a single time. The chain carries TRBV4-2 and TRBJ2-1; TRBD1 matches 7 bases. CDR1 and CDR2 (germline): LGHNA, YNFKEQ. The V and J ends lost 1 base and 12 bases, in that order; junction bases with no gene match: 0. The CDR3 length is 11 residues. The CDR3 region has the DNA TGTGCCAGCAGCCAAGGGGACAGGCAGTTCTTC. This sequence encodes CASSQGDRQFF.

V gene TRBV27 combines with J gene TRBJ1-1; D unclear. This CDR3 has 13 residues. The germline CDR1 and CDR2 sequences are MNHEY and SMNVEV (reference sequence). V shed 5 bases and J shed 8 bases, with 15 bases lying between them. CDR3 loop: CASSPTLGREAFF. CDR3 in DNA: TGTGCCAGCAGTCCCACCCTGGGGAGAGAAGCTTTCTTT.

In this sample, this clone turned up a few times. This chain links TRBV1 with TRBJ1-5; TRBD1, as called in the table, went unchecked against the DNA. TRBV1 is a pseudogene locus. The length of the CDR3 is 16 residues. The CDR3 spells CTSLPGTDNSNQPQHF. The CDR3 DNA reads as TGCACCAGCTTACCCGGGACAGACAATAGCAATCAGCCCCAGCATTTT.

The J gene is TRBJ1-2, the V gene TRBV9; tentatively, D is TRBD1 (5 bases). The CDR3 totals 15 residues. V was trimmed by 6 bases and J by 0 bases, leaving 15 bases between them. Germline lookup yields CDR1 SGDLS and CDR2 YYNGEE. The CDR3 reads CASTRSRESNYGYTF. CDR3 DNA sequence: TGTGCCAGCACCCGGAGCAGGGAATCTAACTATGGCTACACCTTC.

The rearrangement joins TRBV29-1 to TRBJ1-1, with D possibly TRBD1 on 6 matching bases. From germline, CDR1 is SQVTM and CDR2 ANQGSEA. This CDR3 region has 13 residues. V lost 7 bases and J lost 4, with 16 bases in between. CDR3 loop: CSGVGGAGTEAFF. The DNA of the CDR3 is TGCAGCGGCGTGGGGGGGGCTGGCACTGAAGCTTTCTTT.

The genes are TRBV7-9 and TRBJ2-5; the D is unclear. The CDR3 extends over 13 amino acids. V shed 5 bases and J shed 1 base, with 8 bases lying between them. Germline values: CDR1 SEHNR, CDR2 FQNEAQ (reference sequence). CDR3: CASSPGLQETQYF. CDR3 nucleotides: TGTGCCAGCAGCCCTGGCCTCCAAGAGACCCAGTACTTC.

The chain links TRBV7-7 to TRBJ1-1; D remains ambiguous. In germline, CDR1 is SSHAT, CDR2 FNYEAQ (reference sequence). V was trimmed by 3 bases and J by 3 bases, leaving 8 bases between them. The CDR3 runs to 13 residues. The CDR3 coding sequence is TGTGCCAGCAGCTTGTCATGGGACACTGAAGCTTTCTTT. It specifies CASSLSWDTEAFF.

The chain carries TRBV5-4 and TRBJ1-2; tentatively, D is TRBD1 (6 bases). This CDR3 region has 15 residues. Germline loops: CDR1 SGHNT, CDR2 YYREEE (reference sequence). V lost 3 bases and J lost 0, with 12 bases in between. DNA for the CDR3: TGTGCCAGCAGCTCACGGACAGATACTAACTATGGCTACACCTTC. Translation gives CASSSRTDTNYGYTF.

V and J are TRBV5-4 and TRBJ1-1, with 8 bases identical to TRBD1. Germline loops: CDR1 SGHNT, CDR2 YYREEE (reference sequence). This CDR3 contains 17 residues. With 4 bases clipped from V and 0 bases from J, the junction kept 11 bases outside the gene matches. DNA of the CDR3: TGTGCCAGCAGCCGCGGACAGGGTGGATACATGAACACTGAAGCTTTCTTT. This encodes CASSRGQGGYMNTEAFF.

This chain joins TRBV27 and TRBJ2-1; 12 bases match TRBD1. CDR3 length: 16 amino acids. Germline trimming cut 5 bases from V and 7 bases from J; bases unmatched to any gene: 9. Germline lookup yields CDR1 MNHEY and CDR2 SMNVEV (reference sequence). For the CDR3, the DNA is TGTGCCAGCAGTAGGACCGGGACAGGGGGCTCGAATGAGCAGTTCTTC. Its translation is CASSRTGTGGSNEQFF.

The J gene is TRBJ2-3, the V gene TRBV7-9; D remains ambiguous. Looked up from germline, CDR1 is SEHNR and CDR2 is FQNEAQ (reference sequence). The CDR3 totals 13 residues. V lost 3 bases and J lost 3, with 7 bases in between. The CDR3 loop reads CASSLGRTDTQYF. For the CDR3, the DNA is TGTGCCAGCAGCTTGGGCAGAACAGATACGCAGTATTTT.

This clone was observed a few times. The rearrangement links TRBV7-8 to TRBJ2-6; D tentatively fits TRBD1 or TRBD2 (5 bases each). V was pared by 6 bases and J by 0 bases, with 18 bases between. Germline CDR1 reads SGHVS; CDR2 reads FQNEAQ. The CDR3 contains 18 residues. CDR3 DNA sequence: TGTGCCAGCAGAAGAAAAAGGGACCGGATCTCTGGGGCCAACGTCCTGACTTTC. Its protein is CASRRKRDRISGANVLTF.

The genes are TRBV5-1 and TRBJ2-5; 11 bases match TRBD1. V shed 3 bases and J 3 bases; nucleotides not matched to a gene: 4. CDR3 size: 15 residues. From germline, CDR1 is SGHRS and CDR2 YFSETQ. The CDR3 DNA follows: TGCGCCAGCAGCTGGACAGGGGGCTTGAAAGAGACCCAGTACTTC. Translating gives CASSWTGGLKETQYF.

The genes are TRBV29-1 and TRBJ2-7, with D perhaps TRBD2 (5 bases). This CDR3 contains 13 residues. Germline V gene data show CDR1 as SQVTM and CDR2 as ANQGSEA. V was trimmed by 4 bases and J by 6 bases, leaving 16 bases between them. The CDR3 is CSVASLAVREQYF. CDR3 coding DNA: TGCAGCGTTGCGTCCCTAGCAGTTCGCGAGCAGTACTTC.